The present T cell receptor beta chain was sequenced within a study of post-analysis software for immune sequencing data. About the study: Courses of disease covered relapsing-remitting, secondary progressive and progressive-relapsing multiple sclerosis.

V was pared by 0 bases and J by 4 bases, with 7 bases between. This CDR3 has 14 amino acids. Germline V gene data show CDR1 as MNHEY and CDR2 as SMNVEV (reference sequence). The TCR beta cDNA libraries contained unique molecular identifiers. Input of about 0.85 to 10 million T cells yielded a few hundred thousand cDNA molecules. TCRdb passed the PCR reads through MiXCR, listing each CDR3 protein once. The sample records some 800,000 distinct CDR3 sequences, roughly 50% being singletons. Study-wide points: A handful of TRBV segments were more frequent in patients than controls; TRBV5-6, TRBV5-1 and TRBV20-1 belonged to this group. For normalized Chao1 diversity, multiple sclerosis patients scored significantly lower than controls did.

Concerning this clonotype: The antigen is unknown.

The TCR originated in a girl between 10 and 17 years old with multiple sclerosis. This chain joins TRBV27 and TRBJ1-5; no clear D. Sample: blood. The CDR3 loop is CASSLSSPNQPQHF. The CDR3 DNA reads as TGTGCCAGCAGTTTATCTTCCCCAAATCAGCCCCAGCATTTT.